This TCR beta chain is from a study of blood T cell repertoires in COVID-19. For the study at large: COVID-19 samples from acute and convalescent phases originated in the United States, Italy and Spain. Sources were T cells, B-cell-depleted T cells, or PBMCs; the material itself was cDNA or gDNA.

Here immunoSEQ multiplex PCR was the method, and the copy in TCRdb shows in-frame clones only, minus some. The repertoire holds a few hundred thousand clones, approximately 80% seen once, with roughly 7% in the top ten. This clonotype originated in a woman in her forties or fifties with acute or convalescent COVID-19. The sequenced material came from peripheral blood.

CDR3 amino acids: CASSYSPEGAEAFF. The CDR3 nucleotides are TGTGCCAGCAGTTACTCGCCTGAGGGGGCTGAAGCTTTCTTT. The rearrangement links TRBV6-6 to TRBJ1-1; tentative D call: TRBD1 (6 bases). CDR1 MNHNY and CDR2 SVGAGI come from the germline V gene (reference sequence). Trimming cost V 0 bases and J 6 bases, with 11 bases left between them. This CDR3 has 14 residues.